This T cell receptor beta chain stems from a study of blood T cell repertoires in COVID-19. At the level of the study: Nucleic acid was either cDNA or gDNA, and it came from T cells, B-cell-depleted T cells, or PBMCs.

CDR1 and CDR2 from the germline V gene are MNHNS and SASEGT. J was trimmed by 4 bases and V by 3 bases; bases with no gene match: 6. CDR3 length: 16 residues. Per the authors' pipeline: Amplification of reference gene primers provided the estimated nucleated cell counts. Using immunoSEQ multiplex PCR, the repertoire was profiled, and TCRdb retains in-frame clones only, with some absent. The DNA gave D and trimming, while V, J and clone size come from that table. The sample shows some 350,000 clones, more than 85% of them seen only once. The chain employs TRBV6-1 and TRBJ2-4; 10 nucleotides line up with TRBD1. Input material: peripheral blood. The TCR was taken from a human donor in a cohort sampled during active COVID-19. The CDR3 loop is CASSEVRQGAKNIQYF. In DNA, the CDR3 is TGTGCCAGCAGTGAGGTCCGACAGGGGGCGAAAAACATTCAGTACTTC.